This entry lists 14 T cell receptor beta chains sequenced from one sample in a study of blood T cell repertoires in COVID-19. Libraries were prepared by immunoSEQ multiplex PCR; TCRdb keeps only in-frame clonotypes and omits some of them. The sample gives hundreds of thousands of clones, roughly 89% of which show up once; over 4% is in the top ten. The sequenced sample consisted of PBMCs or T cells enriched from blood (not recorded which). These receptors came from a man aged 60-69 years who had recovered from COVID-19.

The rearrangement links TRBV4-1 to TRBJ1-2; D gene uncertain. The CDR3 sequence is 17 residues long. The germline V and J ends were trimmed by 0 bases and 0 bases, with 14 bases remaining between them. Germline V gives CDR1 MGHRA, CDR2 YSYEKL. The CDR3 DNA is TGCGCCAGCAGCCAAGAATCGAGGCCCTCTCCTAACTATGGCTACACCTTC. Amino acids: CASSQESRPSPNYGYTF.

The chain employs TRBV28 and TRBJ1-2; 7 bases are a match to TRBD1. CDR3 length: 14 amino acids. V was clipped by 4 bases and J by 5 bases; unmatched bases: 7. From germline, CDR1 is MDHEN and CDR2 SYDVKM. Here the CDR3 DNA reads TGTGCCAGCAGTTCGACAGGGAACGAATATGGCTACACCTTC. Encoded protein: CASSSTGNEYGYTF.

The rearrangement links TRBV6-6 to TRBJ1-2; the match to TRBD1 covers 9 bases. Trimming at V came to 5 bases and at J to 2 bases, leaving 0 bases not matched to a gene. CDR1 and CDR2 from the germline V gene are MNHNY and SVGAGI (reference sequence). CDR3 length: 13 amino acids. CDR3 sequence: CASSDRGNYGYTF. CDR3 nucleotides: TGTGCCAGCAGTGACAGGGGGAACTATGGCTACACCTTC.

The chain uses TRBV28 and TRBJ2-1; 8 positions agree with TRBD2. The trim removed 5 bases at V and 3 bases at J, leaving 9 bases unmatched. This CDR3 region has 16 residues. In germline, CDR1 is MDHEN, CDR2 SYDVKM. For the CDR3, the DNA is TGTGCCAGCAGTCCCACTAGCGGAAGGTACTACAATGAGCAGTTCTTC. Amino acid sequence: CASSPTSGRYYNEQFF.

The chain has TRBV19 and TRBJ1-3; D remains ambiguous. The CDR3 has 14 amino acids. Germline CDR1 LNHDA, CDR2 SQIVND (reference sequence). V lost 6 bases to trimming and J lost 4 bases, with 13 bases between them. CDR3 region: CASSALYHGNTIYF. In DNA form, the CDR3 reads TGTGCCAGTAGCGCCCTATACCACGGAAACACCATATATTTT.

This chain links TRBV7-9 with TRBJ2-3, with 9 nucleotides matching TRBD2. CDR3 size: 16 residues. The trim removed 5 bases at V and 4 bases at J, leaving 10 bases unmatched. Germline CDR1 reads SEHNR; CDR2 reads FQNEAQ (reference sequence). The chain's CDR3 is CASSPRLAVGADTQYF. CDR3 bases: TGTGCCAGCAGCCCCAGACTAGCGGTGGGGGCAGATACGCAGTATTTT. The full variable domain, with the rest looked up from reference TRBV7-9 and TRBJ2-3, is DTGVSQNPRHKITKRGQNVTFRCDPISEHNRLYWYRQTLGQGPEFLTYFQNEAQLEKSRLLSDRFSAERPKGSFSTLEIQRTEQGDSAMYLCASSPRLAVGADTQYFGPGTRLTVL.

V and J are TRBV4-2 and TRBJ2-5; 12 nucleotides agree with TRBD1. The trim removed 3 bases at V and 4 bases at J, leaving 3 bases unmatched. The CDR3 has 15 amino acids. Per germline, CDR1 LGHNA and CDR2 YNFKEQ. The CDR3 nucleotides read TGTGCCAGCAGCCAGGGACAGGGGGCCGGAGAGACCCAGTACTTC. It encodes CASSQGQGAGETQYF.

The chain is built from TRBV11-2 and TRBJ2-5, with D perhaps TRBD2 (5 bases). The CDR3 sequence is 12 residues long. V lost 1 base to trimming and J lost 7 bases, with 7 bases between them. In germline, CDR1 is SGHAT, CDR2 FQNNGV. The CDR3 DNA follows: TGTGCCAGCAGCTTAGTACGGGGGACCCAGTACTTC. It codes for CASSLVRGTQYF.

The CDR3 loop reads CASSGRDRGTSGRAGEQYF. In nucleotides, the CDR3 is TGTGCCAGCAGCGGCCGGGACAGGGGGACTAGCGGGAGGGCCGGGGAGCAGTACTTC. This chain uses TRBV7-2 with TRBJ2-7, with TRBD2 identical over 16 bases. Trimming removed 5 bases from V and 7 bases from J; junction bases left unmatched: 17. Germline-derived CDR1 and CDR2 are SGHTA and FQGNSA. CDR3 length: 19 residues.

This clone was picked up one time. The CDR3 DNA follows: TGTGCCAGCAGTCTCGAACTGATAACCGAAAGCTCTGGAAACACCATATATTTT. It yields the protein CASSLELITESSGNTIYF. The J gene is TRBJ1-3, the V gene TRBV6-4; D is undetermined. In germline, CDR1 is MRHNA, CDR2 SNTAGT. The CDR3 loop spans 18 amino acids. V was pared by 5 bases and J by 0 bases, with 20 bases between.

The V gene is TRBV5-5, the J gene TRBJ1-6, with D unclear. V was trimmed by 1 base and J by 4 bases, leaving 9 bases between them. The germline gives CDR1 SGHKS, CDR2 YYEKEE (reference sequence). The length of the CDR3 is 15 residues. CDR3 sequence: CASSLLFVYNSPLHF. CDR3 sequence (DNA): TGTGCCAGCAGCTTGCTGTTCGTATATAATTCACCCCTCCACTTT.

The gene calls are TRBV4-3 and TRBJ1-2, with TRBD1 as a possible D gene (5 bases). This CDR3 comprises 17 residues. Trimming left V 3 bases short and J 5 bases short, with 22 bases between. Germline CDR1 LGHNA, CDR2 YSLEER. CDR3 sequence reads: CASSQTPGGGQLYGYTF. CDR3 DNA: TGCGCCAGCAGCCAGACCCCGGGGGGAGGACAACTATATGGCTACACCTTC.

CDR3 loop: CASSYDSSGQPQHF. In nucleotides, the CDR3 is TGTGCCAGCAGCTACGATAGCAGCGGTCAGCCCCAGCATTTT. The chain couples TRBV7-2 to TRBJ1-5; D not certain. V dropped 4 bases and J dropped 6 bases, with 13 bases sitting between them. The CDR3 consists of 14 residues. The V gene's germline CDR1 is SGHTA and CDR2 FQGNSA.

This chain connects TRBV19 to TRBJ2-3, with 11 bases fitting TRBD2. From germline, CDR1 is LNHDA and CDR2 SQIVND (reference sequence). The length of the CDR3 is 14 residues. V lost 5 bases to trimming and J lost 9 bases; unmatched junction nucleotides: 7. CDR3 sequence reads: CASSELAGDGTQYF. The CDR3 DNA reads as TGTGCCAGTAGTGAACTAGCGGGAGACGGAACGCAGTATTTT.